Listed below are T cell receptor beta chains from one sample, sequenced in a study of blood T cell repertoires in COVID-19. Sequencing was performed with immunoSEQ multiplex PCR; in TCRdb, only in-frame clones are kept and a portion is missing. The sample consists of roughly 87,000 clones, roughly 88% of them appearing once. Sequenced sample: peripheral blood. All receptors derive from a human donor in a cohort sampled during active COVID-19. Both conserved end residues are part of each CDR3. The D gene is left open where the match is weak. Not all rows give a size; the values are once, few, many and, for expanded clones, a class.

D gene: NA; V gene: TRBV15; clone size: once; J gene: TRBJ1-3; CDR3 protein: CATSRDTRGSGNTIYF; CDR3 DNA: TGTGCCACCAGCAGAGATACAAGAGGCTCTGGAAACACCATATATTTT
D gene: NA; V gene: TRBV5-1; clone size: NA; J gene: TRBJ1-2; CDR3 protein: CASSPGAGNGYTF; CDR3 DNA: TGCGCCAGCAGCCCAGGAGCGGGTAATGGCTACACCTTC
D gene: NA; V gene: TRBV18; clone size: NA; J gene: TRBJ2-6; CDR3 protein: CASSRAGETGANVLTF; CDR3 DNA: TGTGCCAGCTCACGAGCAGGGGAAACTGGGGCCAACGTCCTGACTTTC
D gene: NA; V gene: TRBV23-1; clone size: NA; J gene: TRBJ2-5; CDR3 protein: CAKTGGPYSFRPTQYF; CDR3 DNA: TGCGCCAAGACTGGCGGGCCGTACTCTTTCCGGCCGACCCAGTACTTC
D gene: TRBD2; V gene: TRBV7-3; clone size: NA; J gene: TRBJ2-1; CDR3 protein: CASSLMGLVYNEQFF; CDR3 DNA: TGTGCCAGCAGCTTAATGGGACTAGTATACAATGAGCAGTTCTTC
D gene: TRBD1; V gene: TRBV5-5; clone size: NA; J gene: TRBJ2-4; CDR3 protein: CASSLVLPGQGKNIQYF; CDR3 DNA: TGTGCCAGCAGCTTAGTACTACCGGGACAGGGGAAAAACATTCAGTACTTC
D gene: NA; V gene: TRBV6-2/TRBV6-3; clone size: NA; J gene: TRBJ1-1; CDR3 protein: CASSLAETEAFF; CDR3 DNA: TGTGCCAGCAGCCTAGCAGAAACTGAAGCTTTCTTT
D gene: NA; V gene: TRBV7-6; clone size: NA; J gene: TRBJ2-1; CDR3 protein: CASSLTGGAGSYNEQFF; CDR3 DNA: TGTGCCAGCAGCTTAACCGGAGGTGCGGGATCCTACAATGAGCAGTTCTTC
D gene: NA; V gene: TRBV28; clone size: NA; J gene: TRBJ2-4; CDR3 protein: CASRSANRGLAKNIQYF; CDR3 DNA: TGTGCCAGCAGATCTGCGAATAGGGGCCTAGCCAAAAACATTCAGTACTTC
D gene: NA; V gene: TRBV28; clone size: NA; J gene: TRBJ1-6; CDR3 protein: CAAGTQGGSYNSPLHF; CDR3 DNA: TGTGCCGCCGGGACCCAGGGAGGGTCCTATAATTCACCCCTCCACTTT
D gene: TRBD1; V gene: TRBV28; clone size: NA; J gene: TRBJ1-2; CDR3 protein: CASSPDRDRGLIYGYTF; CDR3 DNA: TGTGCCAGCAGTCCCGATAGGGACAGGGGGCTTATCTATGGCTACACCTTC
D gene: TRBD2; V gene: TRBV7-8; clone size: NA; J gene: TRBJ2-1; CDR3 protein: CASSSRLARGDNEQFF; CDR3 DNA: TGTGCCAGCAGCTCCCGACTAGCCCGAGGGGACAATGAGCAGTTCTTC
D gene: TRBD2; V gene: TRBV5-1; clone size: NA; J gene: TRBJ2-5; CDR3 protein: CASSFRGLAGDQETQYF; CDR3 DNA: TGCGCCAGCAGCTTTAGGGGGCTAGCGGGAGACCAAGAGACCCAGTACTTC
D gene: TRBD1; V gene: TRBV19; clone size: NA; J gene: TRBJ2-3; CDR3 protein: CASSIAGTGDADTQYF; CDR3 DNA: TGTGCCAGTAGTATCGCCGGGACAGGGGACGCAGATACGCAGTATTTT